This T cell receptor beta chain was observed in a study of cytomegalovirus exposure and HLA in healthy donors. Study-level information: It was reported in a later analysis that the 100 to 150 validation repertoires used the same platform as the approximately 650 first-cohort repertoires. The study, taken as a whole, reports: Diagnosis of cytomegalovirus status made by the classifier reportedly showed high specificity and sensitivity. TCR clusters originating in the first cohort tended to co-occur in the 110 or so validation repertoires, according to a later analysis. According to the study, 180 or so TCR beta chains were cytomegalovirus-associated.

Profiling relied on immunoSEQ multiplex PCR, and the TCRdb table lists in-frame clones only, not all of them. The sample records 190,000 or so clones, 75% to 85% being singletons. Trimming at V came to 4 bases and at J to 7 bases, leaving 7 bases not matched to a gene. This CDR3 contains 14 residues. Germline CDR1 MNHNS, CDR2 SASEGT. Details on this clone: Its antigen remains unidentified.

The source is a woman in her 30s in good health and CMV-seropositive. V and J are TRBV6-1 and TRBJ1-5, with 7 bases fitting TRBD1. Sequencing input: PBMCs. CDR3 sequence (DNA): TGTGCCAGCAGTGCCGCGGCGGGACAGCAGCCCCAGCATTTT. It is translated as CASSAAAGQQPQHF.